The 25 T cell receptor beta chains in this list originate from one sample, sequenced in a study of T cell responses to AZD1222 COVID-19 vaccine. Profiled with immunoSEQ multiplex PCR; TCRdb holds only in-frame clones, not every one. Here the sample spans 100,000 to 120,000 clones, approximately 92% being singletons. The input for sequencing was peripheral blood, taken 28 days after the second AZD1222 dose. The receptors come from an adult who received the AZD1222 COVID-19 vaccine.

The V call is TRBV19, the J call TRBJ1-3, with D unresolved. Germline V CDR1 and CDR2: LNHDA, SQIVND (reference sequence). The CDR3 loop spans 14 amino acids. Trimming cost V 3 bases and J 1 base, with 7 bases left between them. The CDR3, as DNA: TGTGCCAGTAGTATTCGGTCTTCTGGAAACACCATATATTTT. Translation: CASSIRSSGNTIYF.

The V and J genes are TRBV7-2 and TRBJ2-5; weak D call: TRBD1 (5 bases). Trimming took off 1 base at V and 6 bases at J, with 9 bases between the two ends. This CDR3 is 13 amino acids long. In germline, CDR1 is SGHTA, CDR2 FQGNSA. CDR3 region: CASSLGGSKTQYF. The CDR3 DNA reads TGTGCCAGCAGCTTAGGGGGCTCGAAGACCCAGTACTTC.

J is TRBJ1-6 and V is TRBV5-8; D not resolved. In germline, CDR1 is SGHTS, CDR2 YDEGEE. The germline V and J ends were trimmed by 0 bases and 0 bases, with 10 bases remaining between them. The length of the CDR3 is 17 residues. CDR3 sequence reads: CASSLGRRSSYNSPLHF. CDR3 bases: TGTGCCAGCAGCTTGGGACGTAGGAGCTCCTATAATTCACCCCTCCACTTT.

The gene calls are TRBV28 and TRBJ2-1, with D tentatively TRBD1 or TRBD2 (5 bases each). V was cut by 5 bases and J by 8 bases, with 16 bases left in between. Germline CDR1 reads MDHEN; CDR2 reads SYDVKM. The CDR3 consists of 14 residues. Written as DNA, the CDR3 is TGTGCCAGCAGTGTAAGTCTCCTGGGGGATGAGCAGTTCTTC. This encodes CASSVSLLGDEQFF.

In nucleotides, the CDR3 is TGTGCCTGGTCCTCCGGGGGGGTCAATGAGCAGTTCTTC. Protein sequence: CAWSSGGVNEQFF. V is TRBV30 and J is TRBJ2-1; 8 bases agree with TRBD2. Looked up from germline, CDR1 is GTSNPN and CDR2 is SVGIG (reference sequence). V was clipped by 5 bases and J by 6 bases; unmatched bases: 6. The CDR3 consists of 13 residues. Variable domain in full (rest from reference TRBV30 and TRBJ2-1): SQTIHQWPATLVQPVGSPLSLECTVEGTSNPNLYWYRQAAGRGLQLLFYSVGIGQISSEVPQNLSASRPQDRQFILSSKKLLLSDSGFYLCAWSSGGVNEQFFGPGTRLTVL.

V is TRBV18 and J is TRBJ2-3; 10 bases line up with TRBD2. Germline V gene data show CDR1 as KGHSH and CDR2 as LQKENI. CDR3 length: 16 amino acids. The V and J ends lost 3 bases and 2 bases, in that order; junction bases with no gene match: 5. CDR3 in amino acids: CASSPQSGGDTDTQYF. For the CDR3, the DNA is TGTGCCAGCTCACCCCAGAGCGGGGGGGACACAGATACGCAGTATTTT. The whole variable domain, filled in from reference TRBV18 and TRBJ2-3, reads NAGVMQNPRHLVRRRGQEARLRCSPMKGHSHVYWYRQLPEEGLKFMVYLQKENIIDESGMPKERFSAEFPKEGPSILRIQQVVRGDSAAYFCASSPQSGGDTDTQYFGPGTRLTVL.

This clone was recorded only once. The gene calls are TRBV5-4 and TRBJ1-4; D uncertain. CDR1 SGHNT and CDR2 YYREEE come from the germline V gene (reference sequence). The CDR3 covers 12 residues. The ends were cut back, 2 bases at V and 6 bases at J, with 5 bases in the middle. The CDR3 DNA is TGTGCCAGCAGCTTCCGGGATGAAAAACTGTTTTTT. Its translation is CASSFRDEKLFF.

This chain links TRBV10-3 with TRBJ2-5; tentatively, D is TRBD2 (6 bases). The CDR3 is made up of 12 amino acids. Trimming took 10 bases from V and 5 from J, leaving 14 bases between them. CDR1 and CDR2 (germline): ENHRY, SYGVKD. CDR3 bases: TGTGCCACCCTAGGAGGGGAGGAGACCCAGTACTTC. Encoded protein: CATLGGEETQYF.

V usage is TRBV11-2 and J usage is TRBJ2-3; no firm D call. V lost 2 bases to trimming and J lost 3 bases, with 6 bases between them. The CDR3 runs to 13 residues. Germline V gene lookup returns CDR1 SGHAT and CDR2 FQNNGV. CDR3 DNA: TGTGCCAGCAGCTTACTAGGAACAGATACGCAGTATTTT. It codes for CASSLLGTDTQYF.

The CDR3 reads CSASTAGGPYEQYF. Written as DNA, the CDR3 is TGCAGTGCTAGTACGGCGGGGGGGCCCTACGAGCAGTACTTC. The chain joins TRBV20-1 to TRBJ2-7, with 9 bases lining up with TRBD2. Germline V CDR1 and CDR2: DFQATT, SNEGSKA (reference sequence). With V trimmed by 3 bases and J by 2 bases, 5 bases remained unmatched. CDR3 length: 14 amino acids.

This CDR3 is CASSSGTARLAYEQYF. The CDR3 bases are TGTGCCAGCAGCAGCGGGACAGCGCGGCTAGCCTACGAGCAGTACTTC. This chain uses TRBV5-4 with TRBJ2-7; tentatively, D is TRBD1 or TRBD2 (7 bases each). Trimming removed 4 bases at V and 2 bases at J, with 19 bases between. This CDR3 is 16 amino acids long. Germline CDR1 SGHNT, CDR2 YYREEE (reference sequence).

The rearrangement joins TRBV7-2 to TRBJ2-7; perhaps D is TRBD1 or TRBD2 (6 bases each). V was trimmed by 3 bases and J by 0 bases, leaving 15 bases between them. Germline CDR1 and CDR2: SGHTA and FQGNSA. The CDR3 sequence is 16 residues long. CDR3 DNA sequence: TGTGCCAGCAGCTTCGGGCGGGGACATAGCTCCTACGAGCAGTACTTC. This gives the protein CASSFGRGHSSYEQYF.

The chain links TRBV4-3 to TRBJ2-5, with TRBD2 identical over 11 bases. The CDR3 covers 15 residues. V shed 4 bases and J 4 bases; nucleotides not matched to a gene: 5. CDR1 LGHNA and CDR2 YSLEER come from the germline V gene. The CDR3 region has the DNA TGCGCCAGCAGCCCAGGGACTAGCGGAGGAGAGACCCAGTACTTC. It translates to CASSPGTSGGETQYF.

The genes are TRBV21-1 and TRBJ2-7; no DNA check was done on the table's D call, TRBD2. TRBV21-1 is a listed pseudogene. This CDR3 has 14 amino acids. CDR3 DNA sequence: TGTGCCAGCAGCCGGGGGGGGTTTGCCTACGAGCAGTACTTC. It specifies CASSRGGFAYEQYF.

V usage is TRBV28 and J usage is TRBJ1-6; 9 bases agree with TRBD1. Germline V gene data show CDR1 as MDHEN and CDR2 as SYDVKM. The CDR3 loop spans 13 amino acids. Trimming removed 8 bases from V and 7 bases from J; junction bases left unmatched: 3. CDR3 coding DNA: TGTGCCAGCCGGACAGGGGCGAATTCACCCCTCCACTTT. Encoded protein: CASRTGANSPLHF.

The chain employs TRBV5-1 and TRBJ2-3; 9 nucleotides agree with TRBD2. J gave up 4 bases and V 2 bases, and 5 bases lay outside the gene matches. Germline V gene lookup returns CDR1 SGHRS and CDR2 YFSETQ. The CDR3 covers 15 residues. The DNA for the CDR3 is TGCGCCAGCAGCTTCGCGGGGGGGCTGTCAGATACGCAGTATTTT. Translation gives CASSFAGGLSDTQYF.

This rearrangement joins TRBV2 to TRBJ2-3; D may be TRBD1 (5 bases). CDR3 length: 14 amino acids. CDR1 and CDR2 (germline): SNHLY, FYNNEI. Trimming shortened V by 6 bases and J by 0 bases, and 10 bases separated the two germline ends. CDR3 protein: CASRDRPSTDTQYF. The CDR3, as DNA: TGTGCCAGCAGAGACAGACCTAGCACAGATACGCAGTATTTT.

The V and J genes are TRBV5-5 and TRBJ2-5, with TRBD2 matching 7 bases. This CDR3 comprises 15 residues. The J segment lost 2 bases and the V segment lost 1 base, leaving 5 bases of the junction unmatched. Germline values: CDR1 SGHKS, CDR2 YYEKEE (reference sequence). This CDR3 is CASSLFGGEQETQYF. The CDR3 nucleotides are TGTGCCAGCAGCTTGTTTGGGGGGGAGCAAGAGACCCAGTACTTC.

V and J are TRBV7-9 and TRBJ1-6; D may be TRBD1 (5 bases). Germline V gene lookup returns CDR1 SEHNR and CDR2 FQNEAQ (reference sequence). V shed 5 bases and J shed 7 bases, with 15 bases lying between them. This CDR3 contains 15 residues. CDR3 sequence (DNA): TGTGCCAGCAGCCCACGGGCCGGGGGGAATTCACCCCTCCACTTT. This encodes CASSPRAGGNSPLHF.

This chain connects TRBV19 to TRBJ1-4; possibly TRBD1 for D (5 bases). This CDR3 spans 13 amino acids. CDR1 and CDR2 from the germline V gene are LNHDA and SQIVND (reference sequence). Trimming cost V 4 bases and J 8 bases, with 11 bases left between them. This CDR3 is CASSKWGLEKLFF. The CDR3 DNA follows: TGTGCCAGTAGTAAGTGGGGCCTGGAAAAACTGTTTTTT.

The CDR3: CASSPDGQATYNSPLHF. CDR3 DNA: TGTGCCAGCAGTCCCGATGGACAGGCTACCTATAATTCACCCCTCCACTTT. The gene calls are TRBV6-2 or TRBV6-3 and TRBJ1-6; 7 bases line up with TRBD1. Germline V gives CDR1 MNHEY, CDR2 SVGEGT. The ends lost 5 bases at V and 2 bases at J; junction bases unmatched: 9. The CDR3 is 17 amino acids.

The chain couples TRBV9 to TRBJ2-5; TRBD2 agrees at 8 bases. This CDR3 has 18 residues. J was trimmed by 6 bases and V by 0 bases; bases with no gene match: 16. Germline CDR1 is SGDLS and CDR2 is YYNGEE. The DNA for the CDR3 is TGTGCCAGCAGCGTAGCTTTGGGAGATTCGGGGGGGTTAAAGACCCAGTACTTC. This translates into CASSVALGDSGGLKTQYF.

This clone was seen once. The chain links TRBV7-9 to TRBJ1-5, with a tentative D call TRBD1 (5 bases). V lost 5 bases and J lost 8, with 19 bases in between. CDR1 SEHNR and CDR2 FQNEAQ come from the germline V gene (reference sequence). The CDR3 has 15 residues. Here the CDR3 reads CASSPGPHPVEPQHF. CDR3 sequence (DNA): TGTGCCAGCAGCCCGGGACCCCACCCTGTGGAGCCCCAGCATTTT.

The V gene is TRBV2, the J gene TRBJ2-7; 9 bases are shared with TRBD1. V lost 6 bases, J lost 6 bases, and 6 bases stayed unmatched. The CDR3 has 13 amino acids. Germline V gives CDR1 SNHLY, CDR2 FYNNEI. This CDR3 is CASSGTGLTEQYF. The CDR3, as DNA: TGTGCCAGCAGCGGGACAGGGTTGACCGAGCAGTACTTC. The variable domain in full, completed from reference TRBV2 and TRBJ2-7, reads EPEVTQTPSHQVTQMGQEVILRCVPISNHLYFYWYRQILGQKVEFLVSFYNNEISEKSEIFDDQFSVERPDGSNFTLKIRSTKLEDSAMYFCASSGTGLTEQYFGPGTRLTVT.

The J gene is TRBJ2-3, the V gene TRBV7-2; the match to TRBD2 covers 8 bases. Germline CDR1 is SGHTA and CDR2 is FQGNSA. The CDR3 runs to 15 residues. With V trimmed by 6 bases and J by 5 bases, 10 bases remained unmatched. In DNA, the CDR3 is TGTGCCAGCAGGGGCGGGGGGCGATGGGGAGATACGCAGTATTTT. Protein product: CASRGGGRWGDTQYF.